This T cell receptor beta chain derives from a study of CD8 T cells in ankylosing spondylitis. Study-wide results and caveats: Reactive arthritis synovial fluid and blood were previously reported to contain some motif variants.

TCRdb ran MiXCR on the 5' RACE reads and lists one entry per CDR3 protein. The sample shows a few hundred thousand distinct CDR3 sequences, 15% to 20% of them seen only once. The CDR3 loop spans 14 amino acids. V lost 0 bases, J lost 11 bases, and 11 bases lay in between. Per the germline V gene, CDR1 is MNHEY and CDR2 is SMNVEV (reference sequence). At least ten counts were recorded for this clonotype. What it binds is unknown. The chain is built from TRBV27 and TRBJ1-6; the D is unclear. Material for sequencing was blood, either unsorted or a sorted T cell fraction (not recorded which). The TCR sequence derives from a male donor with ankylosing spondylitis or in good health (not recorded which). CDR3 sequence reads: CASSLSGGKAPLHF. The CDR3 bases are TGTGCCAGCAGTTTATCGGGAGGGAAGGCACCCCTCCACTTT.